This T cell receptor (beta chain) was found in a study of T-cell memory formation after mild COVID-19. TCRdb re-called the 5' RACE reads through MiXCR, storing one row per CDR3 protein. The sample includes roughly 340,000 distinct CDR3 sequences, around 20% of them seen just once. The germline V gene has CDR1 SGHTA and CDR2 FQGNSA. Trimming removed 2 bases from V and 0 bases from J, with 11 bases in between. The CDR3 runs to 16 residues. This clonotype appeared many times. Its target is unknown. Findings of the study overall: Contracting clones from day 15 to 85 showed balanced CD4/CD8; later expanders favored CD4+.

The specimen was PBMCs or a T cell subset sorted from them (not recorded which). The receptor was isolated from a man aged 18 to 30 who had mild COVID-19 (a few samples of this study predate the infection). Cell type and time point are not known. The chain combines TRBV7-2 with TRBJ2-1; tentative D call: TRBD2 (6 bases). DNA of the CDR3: TGTGCCAGCAGCTTAACGTGGAGGGGCTCCTACAATGAGCAGTTCTTC. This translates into CASSLTWRGSYNEQFF.